The 25 T cell receptor beta chains listed next were all sequenced from one sample in a study of cytomegalovirus exposure and HLA in healthy donors. With 60 Vbeta and 13 Jbeta primers, the PCR was carried out. Sequenced by immunoSEQ multiplex PCR; TCRdb stores in-frame clones only, minus some. Among roughly 150,000 clones listed, 80% were seen once. The sequencing sample was made of PBMCs. These receptors came from a man aged 30-40 years in good health.

The J gene is TRBJ2-5, the V gene TRBV6-1; no clear D. The J call may not be correct, given that the DNA end is closer to TRBJ2-7. The CDR3 is 16 residues long. The germline V gene encodes CDR1 MNHNS and CDR2 SASEGT. CDR3 bases: TGTGCCAGCAGTGAAGCGCTTTTGGATAGCTCCTACGAGCAGTACTTC. Translated, it gives CASSEALLDSSYEQYF.

The V and J genes are TRBV11-2 and TRBJ2-5; 11 nucleotides align to TRBD2. V lost 3 bases to trimming and J lost 3 bases; unmatched junction nucleotides: 3. This CDR3 spans 15 amino acids. From germline, CDR1 is SGHAT and CDR2 FQNNGV. In DNA form, the CDR3 reads TGTGCCAGCAGCTTCCTGACTAGCGGGAAAGAGACCCAGTACTTC. Its protein product is CASSFLTSGKETQYF. Drawing the rest from reference TRBV11-2 and TRBJ2-5, the complete variable domain is EAGVAQSPRYKIIEKRQSVAFWCNPISGHATLYWYQQILGQGPKLLIQFQNNGVVDDSQLPKDRFSAERLKGVDSTLKIQPAKLEDSAVYLCASSFLTSGKETQYFGPGTRLLVL.

The chain combines TRBV5-1 with TRBJ2-1, with D perhaps TRBD1 (7 bases). Germline-derived CDR1 and CDR2 are SGHRS and YFSETQ. Trimming took 1 base from V and 6 from J, leaving 17 bases between them. CDR3 size: 16 residues. The chain's CDR3 is CASSLYDRAGSNEQFF. For the CDR3, the DNA is TGCGCCAGCAGCTTGTATGACAGGGCGGGGTCCAATGAGCAGTTCTTC.

The V and J genes are TRBV27 and TRBJ1-1; 8 nucleotides agree with TRBD1. The CDR3 contains 16 residues. Losses at the gene ends were 5 bases for V and 4 bases for J; bases not matched to a gene: 12. Germline V gene sequence: CDR1 MNHEY, CDR2 SMNVEV (reference sequence). The CDR3 DNA reads as TGTGCCAGCAGTGCCCGATCAGGGGGCGATGTCACTGAAGCTTTCTTT. Amino acids: CASSARSGGDVTEAFF.

The chain recombines TRBV6-5 with TRBJ1-5; no reliable D call. With 0 bases removed from V and 3 bases from J, the gap between germline ends came to 6 bases. CDR1 MNHEY and CDR2 SVGAGI come from the germline V gene. The CDR3 is 14 amino acids. The CDR3 protein is CASSYSAFNQPQHF. DNA of the CDR3: TGTGCCAGCAGTTACTCGGCCTTCAATCAGCCCCAGCATTTT.

This sequence joins TRBV29-1 and TRBJ2-5; 8 nucleotides agree with TRBD2. After removal of 6 bases from V and 5 bases from J, the junction contained 8 bases not matched to a gene. Germline assignment: CDR1 SQVTM and CDR2 ANQGSEA. This CDR3 has 13 amino acids. The CDR3 DNA is TGCAGCGTGACCGGGACTAGGGCGGAGACCCAGTACTTC. Encoded protein: CSVTGTRAETQYF.

The rearrangement links TRBV6-5 to TRBJ2-5, with TRBD1 identical over 8 bases. The J call may be faulty, since TRBJ2-7 better matches the DNA end. CDR3 length: 16 residues. Germline V lookup: CDR1 MNHEY, CDR2 SVGAGI. The CDR3 here is CASSSPSGTGDAEQYF. As DNA, the CDR3 is TGTGCCAGCAGTTCCCCCTCCGGGACAGGCGACGCCGAGCAGTACTTC.

As DNA, the CDR3 is TGTGCCAGCAGCGCGCAACCGAGGGCCGGGGCCAACGTCCTGACTTTC. Amino acids: CASSAQPRAGANVLTF. This chain uses TRBV7-3 with TRBJ2-6; D possibly corresponds to TRBD2 (5 bases). V shed 5 bases and J shed 4 bases, with 15 bases lying between them. Germline V gene data show CDR1 as SGHTA and CDR2 as FQGTGA. The CDR3 runs 16 residues.

This clone has only a few counts. The chain combines TRBV14 with TRBJ2-1; D perhaps matches TRBD1 (6 bases). V lost 1 base and J 12 bases, leaving 19 bases between the germline ends. CDR1 is SGHDN, CDR2 FVKESK, per germline. The CDR3 is 15 amino acids. The CDR3 is CASSQGTAATMGQFF. The CDR3 DNA follows: TGTGCCAGCAGCCAAGGGACAGCCGCAACAATGGGGCAGTTCTTC. Filled out from reference TRBV14 and TRBJ2-1, the complete variable domain reads EAGVTQFPSHSVIEKGQTVTLRCDPISGHDNLYWYRRVMGKEIKFLLHFVKESKQDESGMPNNRFLAERTGGTYSTLKVQPAELEDSGVYFCASSQGTAATMGQFFGPGTRLTVL.

V is TRBV19 and J is TRBJ2-7; 12 nucleotides match TRBD1. Looked up from germline, CDR1 is LNHDA and CDR2 is SQIVND (reference sequence). There are 16 residues in the CDR3. Trimming took 8 bases from V and 5 from J; bases not matched to a gene: 13. This CDR3 is CASSISPGTGGHEQYF. DNA for the CDR3: TGTGCCAGTTCAATTAGTCCCGGGACAGGGGGCCACGAGCAGTACTTC.

This chain joins TRBV25-1 and TRBJ1-2; D perhaps matches TRBD1 (5 bases). Germline assignment: CDR1 MGHDK and CDR2 SYGVNS. The CDR3 extends over 13 amino acids. V lost 6 bases, J lost 5 bases, and 13 bases lay in between. The CDR3 loop is CASSKGVDYGYTF. CDR3 nucleotides: TGTGCCAGCAGCAAAGGGGTCGATTATGGCTACACCTTC.

The chain combines TRBV5-1 with TRBJ2-1; 11 bases align to TRBD2. The junction had 3 bases not matched to a gene; V was cut back by 1 base and J by 6 bases. The CDR3 extends over 15 amino acids. CDR1 and CDR2 from the germline V gene are SGHRS and YFSETQ. The CDR3 reads CASSLRLAGSNEQFF. The CDR3 bases are TGCGCCAGCAGCTTGAGACTAGCGGGAAGCAATGAGCAGTTCTTC.

This clone was seen a few times. The chain recombines TRBV9 with TRBJ1-5, with a possible D match to TRBD1 (6 bases). From germline, CDR1 is SGDLS and CDR2 YYNGEE. CDR3 length: 15 amino acids. The V end lost 1 base, the J end lost 0 bases, and 8 bases lay between the germline ends. The CDR3 region has the DNA TGTGCCAGCAGCGTAACAGGGAGTAGCAATCAGCCCCAGCATTTT. It codes for CASSVTGSSNQPQHF.

The rearrangement joins TRBV7-9 to TRBJ1-4; 10 bases are shared with TRBD1. Trimming at V came to 5 bases and at J to 3 bases, leaving 9 bases not matched to a gene. The CDR3 sequence is 17 residues long. The germline CDR1 and CDR2 sequences are SEHNR and FQNEAQ (reference sequence). Written as DNA, the CDR3 is TGTGCCAGCAGCCCGGGACAGGGGTTTCTGGCTAATGAAAAACTGTTTTTT. Amino acid sequence: CASSPGQGFLANEKLFF.

A few counts support this clone. The germline gene is not matched at one end of the junction; a read error may be the cause. The V gene is TRBV7-9, the J gene TRBJ2-7, with D unclear. The length of the CDR3 is 15 residues. Germline lookup yields CDR1 SEHNR and CDR2 FQNEAQ (reference sequence). In DNA form, the CDR3 reads TGTTCCAGCAGCCCGATTCGAACAGCCCCCTACGAGCAGTACTTC. This sequence encodes CSSSPIRTAPYEQYF.

J is TRBJ2-7 and V is TRBV7-4; TRBD2 matches at 15 bases. Per germline, CDR1 SGHVT and CDR2 SQSDAQ. The CDR3 runs to 15 residues. The trim removed 4 bases at V and 6 bases at J, leaving 4 bases unmatched. CDR3 residues: CASSSGLAGGSEQYF. CDR3 coding DNA: TGTGCCAGCAGCTCGGGACTAGCGGGAGGTAGCGAGCAGTACTTC.

This chain uses TRBV19 with TRBJ2-3; D is perhaps TRBD1 (6 bases). The CDR3 sequence is 14 residues long. The V end lost 6 bases, the J end lost 1 base, and 11 bases lay between the germline ends. CDR1 LNHDA and CDR2 SQIVND come from the germline V gene (reference sequence). The DNA of the CDR3 is TGTGCCAGTAGGGGGGCCCGGGGCACAGATACGCAGTATTTT. This sequence encodes CASRGARGTDTQYF.

The chain couples TRBV19 to TRBJ2-1, with TRBD1 identical over 11 bases. The V gene end was trimmed by 3 bases and the J gene end by 6 bases; junction bases not matched to a gene: 1. In germline, CDR1 is LNHDA, CDR2 SQIVND (reference sequence). This CDR3 comprises 14 residues. The CDR3 nucleotides are TGTGCCAGTAGTATGGACAGGGGGCCCAATGAGCAGTTCTTC. This sequence encodes CASSMDRGPNEQFF.

Comment on this clone: An end of the junction differs from the germline gene, which may be a read error. The genes are TRBV7-9 and TRBJ2-7; 11 bases line up with TRBD1. CDR1 is SEHNR and CDR2 is FQNEAQ in the germline V gene (reference sequence). The CDR3 extends over 15 amino acids. CDR3 nucleotides: TGTTCCAGCAGCAAGGACAGGGGGCAAAATTACGAGCAGTACTTC. It translates to CSSSKDRGQNYEQYF.

V usage is TRBV6-6 and J usage is TRBJ2-1; possible D gene TRBD1, 5 bases. The CDR3 contains 16 residues. Germline V lookup: CDR1 MNHNY, CDR2 SVGAGI (reference sequence). Trimming left V 5 bases short and J 5 bases short, with 19 bases between. In DNA form, the CDR3 reads TGTGCCAGCAGTGGTAGGGGCGCATCCCCAAACAATGAGCAGTTCTTC. Encoded protein: CASSGRGASPNNEQFF.

This chain links TRBV9 with TRBJ2-5; D remains ambiguous. Per the germline V gene, CDR1 is SGDLS and CDR2 is YYNGEE. There are 13 residues in the CDR3. V was clipped by 3 bases and J by 1 base, with 7 bases between them. This CDR3 reads CASSGWPQETQYF. In nucleotides, the CDR3 is TGTGCCAGCAGCGGCTGGCCCCAAGAGACCCAGTACTTC. Together with reference TRBV9 and TRBJ2-5, the CDR3 gives the full variable domain: DSGVTQTPKHLITATGQRVTLRCSPRSGDLSVYWYQQSLDQGLQFLIQYYNGEERAKGNILERFSAQQFPDLHSELNLSSLELGDSALYFCASSGWPQETQYFGPGTRLLVL.

The J gene is TRBJ2-2, the V gene TRBV7-2, with 14 bases lining up with TRBD2. Germline V gene sequence: CDR1 SGHTA, CDR2 FQGNSA. This CDR3 contains 17 residues. V lost 5 bases, J lost 5 bases, and 7 bases stayed unmatched. The CDR3 reads CASSTGLAGVETGELFF. In nucleotides, the CDR3 is TGTGCCAGCAGCACGGGACTAGCGGGAGTAGAAACCGGGGAGCTGTTTTTT. Variable domain in full (rest from reference TRBV7-2 and TRBJ2-2): GAGVSQSPSNKVTEKGKDVELRCDPISGHTALYWYRQSLGQGLEFLIYFQGNSAPDKSGLPSDRFSAERTGGSVSTLTIQRTQQEDSAVYLCASSTGLAGVETGELFFGEGSRLTVL.

The chain employs TRBV21-1 and TRBJ2-1; the DNA was not used to check the table's D call, TRBD1. TRBV21-1 is tagged as a pseudogene. The CDR3 runs 17 residues. The CDR3 bases are TGTGCCAGCAGCAAAGGACTCTGGGACAGGACACACAATGAGCAGTTCTTC. This encodes CASSKGLWDRTHNEQFF.

This clone was detected only once. The V and J genes are TRBV2 and TRBJ1-2; D uncertain. The germline V gene has CDR1 SNHLY and CDR2 FYNNEI. Trimming removed 4 bases at V and 5 bases at J, with 8 bases between. CDR3 size: 12 residues. The CDR3 coding sequence is TGTGCCAGCAGTGTCTCCTTATATGGCTACACCTTC. Translated: CASSVSLYGYTF.

J is TRBJ2-7 and V is TRBV28, with a tentative D call TRBD2 (6 bases). This CDR3 is built from 12 residues. Germline assignment: CDR1 MDHEN and CDR2 SYDVKM. Trimming shortened V by 6 bases and J by 0 bases, and 6 bases separated the two germline ends. The CDR3: CASSGSSYEQYF. In DNA, the CDR3 is TGTGCCAGCAGCGGGAGCTCCTACGAGCAGTACTTC.